The entry below describes one TCR beta chain. The antigen is undetermined. The V gene's germline CDR1 is MNHEY and CDR2 SVGAGI. V shed 6 bases, J shed 2 bases, and the junction held 6 bases outside the gene matches. This CDR3 is 15 amino acids long. The data were obtained in a study of cytomegalovirus exposure and HLA in healthy donors. General study points: A later analysis associated roughly 15,000 TCR beta sequences with HLA alleles at a 0.05 false discovery rate.

Vbeta (60) and Jbeta (13) primers were used in the PCR. The protocol was immunoSEQ multiplex PCR, while the TCRdb copy is restricted to in-frame clones and leaves out a portion. The sample consists of 170,000 or so clones, 70% to 80% of them appearing once. The specimen sequenced was PBMCs. This TCR was sampled from a male donor in good health and CMV-seronegative. This chain uses TRBV6-5 with TRBJ2-3, with 9 bases matching TRBD2. Written as DNA, the CDR3 is TGTGCCAGCAGAGCTCAGCGGGAGGTCACAGATACGCAGTATTTT. Its protein is CASRAQREVTDTQYF.